This entry lists 11 T cell receptor beta chains sequenced from one sample in a study of T-cell memory formation after mild COVID-19. TCRdb used MiXCR to reprocess the 5' RACE reads, holding one entry per CDR3 protein. The table includes about 350,000 distinct CDR3 sequences, under 25% detected once. Sequencing was carried out using PBMCs or a T cell subset sorted from them (not recorded which). The receptors were gathered from a man between 18 and 29 years old who had mild COVID-19 (a few samples of this study predate the infection). Cell type and time point are not known.

This clonotype has only a few counts. The CDR3 nucleotides are TGCGCCAGCAGTACCCAAGATACGCAGTATTTT. Translation: CASSTQDTQYF. V is TRBV5-1 and J is TRBJ2-3, with D unclear. V lost 5 bases, J lost 5 bases, and 6 bases lay in between. There are 11 residues in the CDR3. The germline CDR1 and CDR2 sequences are SGHRS and YFSETQ.

DNA for the CDR3: TGTGCCAGCAGCTATTACAGGGCCCCCGGGGCCAACGTCCTGACTTTC. This gives the protein CASSYYRAPGANVLTF. The rearrangement links TRBV11-2 to TRBJ2-6; D is perhaps TRBD1 (6 bases). The CDR3 loop spans 16 amino acids. Trimming took 4 bases from V and 4 from J, leaving 14 bases between them. Germline CDR1 reads SGHAT; CDR2 reads FQNNGV.

This clonotype was seen more than once but under ten times. The rearrangement joins TRBV24-1 to TRBJ2-1, with 9 bases matching TRBD1. With 2 bases clipped from V and 4 bases from J, the junction kept 8 bases outside the gene matches. The germline CDR1 and CDR2 sequences are KGHDR and SFDVKD. The CDR3 covers 17 residues. DNA of the CDR3: TGTGCCACCAGTGATTGGGGGACAGGGCGAGGTTACAATGAGCAGTTCTTC. This translates into CATSDWGTGRGYNEQFF.

J is TRBJ2-7 and V is TRBV15, with 10 positions matching TRBD1. This CDR3 has 13 residues. CDR1 is LNHNV and CDR2 is YYDKDF in the germline V gene (reference sequence). The ends lost 6 bases at V and 5 bases at J; junction bases unmatched: 4. CDR3 in amino acids: CATRDRGAHEQYF. CDR3 DNA sequence: TGTGCCACCAGGGACAGGGGGGCTCACGAGCAGTACTTC.

This clonotype was counted a few times. This rearrangement joins TRBV28 to TRBJ2-7; 8 nucleotides agree with TRBD2. Trimming took 6 bases from V and 0 from J; bases not matched to a gene: 7. CDR3 length: 15 amino acids. Germline CDR1 is MDHEN and CDR2 is SYDVKM. The CDR3 reads CASSSGGAPSYEQYV. CDR3 in DNA: TGTGCCAGCAGCTCCGGGGGGGCGCCCTCCTACGAGCAGTACGTC.

The rearrangement joins TRBV7-8 to TRBJ2-1, with TRBD2 matching over 10 bases. CDR3 size: 14 residues. Germline values: CDR1 SGHVS, CDR2 FQNEAQ. V lost 4 bases, J lost 9 bases, and 6 bases stayed unmatched. This CDR3 reads CASSSERGGGEQFF. The CDR3 coding sequence is TGTGCCAGCAGCTCTGAGCGGGGGGGCGGTGAGCAGTTCTTC.

This rearrangement joins TRBV7-2 to TRBJ2-5, with no clear D. V was shortened by 1 base and J by 6 bases, with 6 bases between the two germline ends. Germline V CDR1 and CDR2: SGHTA, FQGNSA. The CDR3 loop spans 12 amino acids. The CDR3 is CASSLVTQTQYF. The CDR3 DNA sequence: TGTGCCAGCAGCTTAGTAACCCAGACCCAGTACTTC.

This clonotype has more than one count but fewer than ten. The chain combines TRBV12-3 or TRBV12-4 with TRBJ2-2; tentative D call: TRBD2 (5 bases). Trimming stripped 5 bases from V and 7 bases from J, with 11 bases between. The CDR3 loop spans 13 amino acids. CDR3 in DNA: TGTGCCAGCAGTCGGGGAATAGTCGGGGAGCTGTTTTTT. Protein: CASSRGIVGELFF.

V usage is TRBV6-2 or TRBV6-3 and J usage is TRBJ1-5, with D possibly being TRBD1 (6 bases). The CDR3 length is 14 residues. In germline, CDR1 is MNHEY, CDR2 SVGEGT. Trimming removed 6 bases from V and 8 bases from J, with 17 bases in between. The CDR3 bases are TGTGCCAGCAGCTCAACAGGGAATGAGGAGCCCCAGCATTTT. It translates to CASSSTGNEEPQHF.

The chain links TRBV6-6 to TRBJ2-2; TRBD2 aligns across 12 bases. This CDR3 has 17 amino acids. CDR1 and CDR2 from the germline V gene are MNHNY and SVGAGI (reference sequence). V shed 7 bases and J 2 bases; nucleotides not matched to a gene: 8. CDR3 protein: CASTPTSGGLNTGELFF. CDR3 DNA sequence: TGTGCCAGCACCCCGACTAGCGGGGGACTAAACACCGGGGAGCTGTTTTTT.

This clonotype appeared a few times. This rearrangement joins TRBV9 to TRBJ2-3; no definite D call. Per the germline V gene, CDR1 is SGDLS and CDR2 is YYNGEE. V dropped 1 base and J dropped 2 bases, with 8 bases sitting between them. This CDR3 comprises 14 residues. As DNA, the CDR3 is TGTGCCAGCAGCGTATGGCATTACACAGATACGCAGTATTTT. Its protein is CASSVWHYTDTQYF.